The 30 T cell receptor beta chains presented below share a single source sample, sequenced in a study of T cells in Graves' hyperthyroidism and ophthalmopathy. RNA transcripts provided the source from which TCR beta CDR3 regions were amplified. A first-round RT-PCR of the TCR CDR3 used the HTBI primer set. Each CDR3 protein gets one entry after TCRdb re-called the multiplex PCR reads with MiXCR. This sample has about 350,000 distinct CDR3 sequences; about a sixth occur once, and the top ten carry around a sixth. The sample was blood. The receptors stem from a woman aged 40-49 years with Graves' ophthalmopathy.

This clonotype has ten or more counts. The chain couples TRBV15 to TRBJ2-7; 9 positions match TRBD1. The germline V gene encodes CDR1 LNHNV and CDR2 YYDKDF (reference sequence). Germline trimming cut 3 bases from V and 3 bases from J; bases unmatched to any gene: 6. The CDR3 is 15 residues long. For the CDR3, the DNA is TGTGCCACCAGCAGCCCTGAGACAGGGGGCTACGAGCAGTACTTC. It codes for CATSSPETGGYEQYF.

Many counts were recorded for this clonotype. The V call is TRBV7-8, the J call TRBJ2-7; TRBD2 matches at 15 bases. The V gene end was trimmed by 5 bases and the J gene end by 2 bases; junction bases not matched to a gene: 10. The CDR3 length is 18 residues. Per the germline V gene, CDR1 is SGHVS and CDR2 is FQNEAQ. CDR3 sequence (DNA): TGTGCCAGCAGCCAGTTTGGACTAGCGGGAGGGCCCGCCTACGAGCAGTACTTC. Translation gives CASSQFGLAGGPAYEQYF. The complete variable domain, with remaining parts taken from reference TRBV7-8 and TRBJ2-7, reads GAGVSQSPRYKVAKRGQDVALRCDPISGHVSLFWYQQALGQGPEFLTYFQNEAQLDKSGLPSDRFFAERPEGSVSTLKIQRTQQEDSAVYLCASSQFGLAGGPAYEQYFGPGTRLTVT.

The sample holds many counts of this clonotype. This rearrangement joins TRBV12-3 or TRBV12-4 to TRBJ1-1; 7 bases line up with TRBD1. This CDR3 spans 13 amino acids. V shed 6 bases and J 5 bases; nucleotides not matched to a gene: 6. The CDR3 sequence: CASSPQGRTEAFF. CDR3 DNA sequence: TGTGCCAGCAGCCCACAGGGGCGGACTGAAGCTTTCTTT.

The gene calls are TRBV5-1 and TRBJ2-7; 10 positions agree with TRBD2. Germline loops: CDR1 SGHRS, CDR2 YFSETQ. J gave up 2 bases and V 5 bases, and 4 bases lay outside the gene matches. This CDR3 contains 14 residues. This CDR3 reads CASRKREGTYEQYF. The CDR3 DNA follows: TGCGCCAGCAGAAAGCGGGAGGGGACCTACGAGCAGTACTTC.

This clonotype has at least ten counts. The gene calls are TRBV7-2 and TRBJ2-7; D remains ambiguous. Germline assignment: CDR1 SGHTA and CDR2 FQGNSA. The CDR3 is 12 amino acids. The V and J ends lost 5 bases and 3 bases respectively, with 8 bases between them. DNA for the CDR3: TGTGCCAGCAGCCCAGAGGTCTACGAGCAGTACTTC. This sequence encodes CASSPEVYEQYF.

The V call is TRBV9, the J call TRBJ1-1; 10 bases fit TRBD1. V was clipped by 3 bases and J by 4 bases; unmatched bases: 6. The CDR3 sequence is 15 residues long. Germline-derived CDR1 and CDR2 are SGDLS and YYNGEE. DNA for the CDR3: TGTGCCAGCAGCGCAGAGGACAGGGGGGGCACTGAAGCTTTCTTT. The encoded protein is CASSAEDRGGTEAFF.

V and J are TRBV28 and TRBJ1-6; D ambiguous. Germline loops: CDR1 MDHEN, CDR2 SYDVKM. Trimming removed 3 bases from V and 5 bases from J, with 8 bases in between. This CDR3 region has 14 residues. The CDR3 bases are TGTGCCAGCAGTTTGACACAGAATAATTCACCCCTCCACTTT. The encoded protein is CASSLTQNNSPLHF.

This clonotype was observed many times. The chain carries TRBV2 and TRBJ2-5; TRBD2 agrees at 10 bases. The J segment lost 5 bases and the V segment lost 0 bases, leaving 6 bases of the junction unmatched. The CDR3 covers 16 residues. CDR1 is SNHLY and CDR2 is FYNNEI in the germline V gene. This CDR3 reads CASSEAMSGRAETQYF. The CDR3 DNA sequence: TGTGCCAGCAGTGAAGCCATGAGCGGGAGGGCCGAGACCCAGTACTTC.

The table lists this clonotype with many counts. The chain recombines TRBV9 with TRBJ1-2; a possible D gene is TRBD1 (5 bases). The CDR3 consists of 16 residues. V lost 0 bases, J lost 3 bases, and 15 bases lay in between. Germline V gene data show CDR1 as SGDLS and CDR2 as YYNGEE. CDR3: CASSVDAGLAYYGYTF. As DNA, the CDR3 is TGTGCCAGCAGCGTAGACGCGGGACTCGCGTACTATGGCTACACCTTC.

This clonotype was seen many times. The CDR3 is CASMIGAPNQPQHF. The CDR3 DNA reads as TGTGCCAGCATGATAGGGGCGCCGAATCAGCCCCAGCATTTT. V usage is TRBV6-1 and J usage is TRBJ1-5; D possibly corresponds to TRBD1 (5 bases). Germline CDR1 is MNHNS and CDR2 is SASEGT. CDR3 length: 14 residues. The V gene lost 7 bases and the J gene lost 4 bases, with 14 bases spanning the gap.

With regard to this clonotype: A much more abundant neighbour one base away suggests this may be a read error. The V gene is TRBV6-1, the J gene TRBJ1-5; the match to TRBD1 covers 7 bases. This CDR3 is 15 amino acids long. Germline V lookup: CDR1 MNHNS, CDR2 SASEGT. The CDR3 coding sequence is TGTGCCAGCAATGGGGAGGGAGGGGGCAATCAGCCCCAGCCTTTT. Translating it yields CASNGEGGGNQPQPF.

This chain uses TRBV7-9 with TRBJ2-7, with TRBD1 matching 8 bases. CDR1 is SEHNR, CDR2 FQNEAQ, per germline (reference sequence). V gave up 4 bases and J gave up 0 bases; unmatched junction bases: 5. The CDR3 covers 15 residues. DNA for the CDR3: TGTGCCAGCAGCTCAGGGGGCAGCTTCTCCTACGAGCAGTACTTC. Residues: CASSSGGSFSYEQYF.

This clonotype was seen ten or more times. The gene calls are TRBV7-9 and TRBJ2-7, with D possibly called TRBD1 or TRBD2 (6 bases each). Trimming took off 1 base at V and 4 bases at J, with 14 bases between the two ends. The CDR3 runs to 15 residues. The germline CDR1 and CDR2 sequences are SEHNR and FQNEAQ (reference sequence). The CDR3 DNA reads TGTGCCAGCAGCTTAGGTGGGGGGCGCGGATACGAGCAGTACTTC. Amino acid sequence: CASSLGGGRGYEQYF.

This clonotype was found many times. V usage is TRBV7-2 and J usage is TRBJ2-5; 8 nucleotides agree with TRBD2. The V segment lost 0 bases and the J segment 1 base; nucleotides outside the gene matches: 1. This CDR3 is 15 amino acids long. In germline, CDR1 is SGHTA, CDR2 FQGNSA. CDR3 in amino acids: CASSLAAGVQETQYF. CDR3 DNA sequence: TGTGCCAGCAGCTTAGCAGCGGGAGTCCAAGAGACCCAGTACTTC. Full variable domain (outside the CDR3, taken from reference TRBV7-2 and TRBJ2-5): GAGVSQSPSNKVTEKGKDVELRCDPISGHTALYWYRQSLGQGLEFLIYFQGNSAPDKSGLPSDRFSAERTGGSVSTLTIQRTQQEDSAVYLCASSLAAGVQETQYFGPGTRLLVL.

This clonotype was seen ten or more times. The chain uses TRBV28 and TRBJ1-5; D possibly corresponds to TRBD1 (6 bases). Trimming stripped 6 bases from V and 1 base from J, with 13 bases between. The CDR3 runs to 15 residues. The V gene's germline CDR1 is MDHEN and CDR2 SYDVKM. The CDR3, as DNA: TGTGCCAGCAGCCAGGGGAAGGGAAGCAATCAGCCCCAGCATTTT. Its protein product is CASSQGKGSNQPQHF. Looking up the rest from reference TRBV28 and TRBJ1-5 gives the full variable domain: DVKVTQSSRYLVKRTGEKVFLECVQDMDHENMFWYRQDPGLGLRLIYFSYDVKMKEKGDIPEGYSVSREKKERFSLILESASTNQTSMYLCASSQGKGSNQPQHFGDGTRLSIL.

At least ten counts were recorded for this clonotype. The chain combines TRBV6-1 with TRBJ1-6, with a weak D call TRBD1 (6 bases). The V end was cut by 6 bases, the J end by 10 bases, with 25 bases between. Germline loops: CDR1 MNHNS, CDR2 SASEGT. The CDR3 has 17 residues. The CDR3 DNA follows: TGTGCCAGCAGAAATACGGTGGGGGGCGGAAAAAACTCACCCCTCCACTTT. It codes for CASRNTVGGGKNSPLHF.

This clonotype came up many times. The chain links TRBV12-5 to TRBJ2-7, with unresolved D. CDR3 length equals 14 residues. Trimming cost V 5 bases and J 0 bases, with 11 bases left between them. Per the germline V gene, CDR1 is LGHNT and CDR2 is FRNRAP. CDR3 residues: CASGDNPLSYEQYF. The DNA of the CDR3 is TGTGCTAGTGGTGATAACCCTCTCTCCTACGAGCAGTACTTC.

This clonotype was seen repeatedly, ten times or more. The chain joins TRBV27 to TRBJ1-1, with D hard to call. The V gene lost 2 bases and the J gene lost 0 bases, with 10 bases spanning the gap. Germline-derived CDR1 and CDR2 are MNHEY and SMNVEV (reference sequence). The CDR3 has 15 residues. DNA for the CDR3: TGTGCCAGCAGTTTAACGATGGGGATGAACACTGAAGCTTTCTTT. It translates to CASSLTMGMNTEAFF.

In this sample, this clonotype turned up many times. The chain couples TRBV20-1 to TRBJ2-7; TRBD1 agrees at 8 bases. Trimming cost V 5 bases and J 4 bases; bases outside gene matches: 10. The CDR3 covers 14 residues. Germline loops: CDR1 DFQATT, CDR2 SNEGSKA (reference sequence). CDR3 nucleotide sequence: TGCAGTGCTCCGGGGACAGGAGGTTTATACGAGCAGTACTTC. Encoded protein: CSAPGTGGLYEQYF.

This clonotype was seen repeatedly, ten times or more. This chain joins TRBV6-1 and TRBJ1-3, with D hard to call. Trimming took off 3 bases at V and 0 bases at J, with 9 bases between the two ends. CDR3 length: 15 amino acids. CDR1 is MNHNS, CDR2 SASEGT, per germline. The CDR3 loop reads CASSDLRDSGNTIYF. For the CDR3, the DNA is TGTGCCAGCAGTGACCTCCGGGACTCTGGAAACACCATATATTTT.

This clonotype has ten or more counts. The DNA of the CDR3 is TGTGCCAGCAGTTTGATCGGCTCTGGAAACACCATATATTTT. Translation gives CASSLIGSGNTIYF. The chain is built from TRBV12-3 or TRBV12-4 and TRBJ1-3; D gene unclear. The CDR3 sequence is 14 residues long. The germline V and J ends were trimmed by 3 bases and 0 bases, with 6 bases remaining between them.

This clonotype was found many times. The chain uses TRBV19 and TRBJ2-5; D call uncertain. Trimming removed 6 bases from V and 2 bases from J, with 16 bases in between. Looked up from germline, CDR1 is LNHDA and CDR2 is SQIVND (reference sequence). This CDR3 has 15 residues. The CDR3 region is CASSHTQLNQETQYF. The DNA for the CDR3 is TGTGCCAGTAGCCACACTCAACTAAATCAAGAGACCCAGTACTTC.

Ten or more counts support this clonotype. V usage is TRBV12-3 or TRBV12-4 and J usage is TRBJ2-2; 8 nucleotides line up with TRBD2. V shed 4 bases and J 3 bases; nucleotides not matched to a gene: 1. The CDR3 is 14 residues long. This chain's CDR3 is CASSSSGYTGELFF. CDR3 DNA sequence: TGTGCCAGCAGTTCTAGCGGGTACACCGGGGAGCTGTTTTTT.

There are a few counts of this clonotype. The chain recombines TRBV3-1 with TRBJ1-3; TRBD1 might be the D (6 bases). From germline, CDR1 is LGHDT and CDR2 YNNKEL (reference sequence). This CDR3 is built from 14 residues. Trimming left V 5 bases short and J 3 bases short, with 11 bases between. CDR3 coding DNA: TGTGCCAGCAGCTTGCGGGACATTGGAAACACCATATATTTT. It codes for CASSLRDIGNTIYF.

This clonotype was picked up many times. V gene TRBV29-1 combines with J gene TRBJ2-7; D uncertain. This CDR3 is built from 11 residues. Trimming took off 4 bases at V and 3 bases at J, with 7 bases between the two ends. Germline lookup yields CDR1 SQVTM and CDR2 ANQGSEA. CDR3 protein: CSVVVSYEQYF. The DNA for the CDR3 is TGCAGCGTTGTGGTGAGCTACGAGCAGTACTTC.

The chain combines TRBV9 with TRBJ2-1; TRBD1 matches at 10 bases. Unmatched junction bases numbered 4, after V lost 2 bases and J lost 5 bases. This CDR3 has 15 amino acids. Germline V gene sequence: CDR1 SGDLS, CDR2 YYNGEE. For the CDR3, the DNA is TGTGCCAGCAGCGTCGGACAGGGGGAAAACAATGAGCAGTTCTTC. This translates into CASSVGQGENNEQFF.

This clonotype appeared many times. This chain links TRBV4-3 with TRBJ2-7; 9 bases are shared with TRBD2. V was clipped by 0 bases and J by 2 bases; unmatched bases: 2. Germline V gene data show CDR1 as LGHNA and CDR2 as YSLEER. CDR3 length: 15 residues. The CDR3 reads CASSQDPSGTYEQYF. In DNA, the CDR3 is TGCGCCAGCAGCCAAGATCCTAGCGGGACCTACGAGCAGTACTTC.

This clonotype was counted many times. The V and J genes are TRBV6-1 and TRBJ2-2, with D possibly TRBD2 on 6 matching bases. The CDR3 runs 13 residues. Between the trimmed V and J ends, which lost 0 bases and 15 bases, there was a span of 14 bases. Looked up from germline, CDR1 is MNHNS and CDR2 is SASEGT. CDR3 sequence: CASSEAPGGRLFF. As DNA, the CDR3 is TGTGCCAGCAGTGAAGCCCCCGGGGGAAGGTTGTTTTTT.

This clonotype was detected many times. CDR3 in DNA: TGCAGTGCTAGAGTCCCTTATTGGGTACAAGAGACCCAGTACTTC. Protein: CSARVPYWVQETQYF. The chain is built from TRBV20-1 and TRBJ2-5; D remains unclear. Germline V gene lookup returns CDR1 DFQATT and CDR2 SNEGSKA (reference sequence). This CDR3 has 15 amino acids. V dropped 1 base and J dropped 2 bases, with 14 bases sitting between them.

This clonotype has ten or more counts. V and J are TRBV28 and TRBJ1-2, with 8 bases identical to TRBD1. The ends lost 6 bases at V and 5 bases at J; junction bases unmatched: 11. The CDR3 runs to 15 residues. Germline V gene lookup returns CDR1 MDHEN and CDR2 SYDVKM. CDR3 sequence (DNA): TGTGCCAGCAGGCTGCAGGGGGCGATTTTGTATGGCTACACCTTC. Its translation is CASRLQGAILYGYTF.